This TCR beta chain was profiled in a study of human T cells and chemical hapten exposure. Study-wide background: Patch tests applied 0.01% DPC to the upper back and were scored after 6 days. General study findings and limits: Because they had alopecia, donors may respond immunologically unlike healthy people. Significantly greater numbers of large CDR3 similarity clusters came from expanded TCRs than from controls.

The time point is: patch test 3, about 24 weeks after DPC sensitization. Described treatment: therapeutic diphenylcyclopropenone sensitization with weekly scalp DPC. In regard to this clonotype: The antigen is unknown.

Using its own MiXCR run on the RACE reads, TCRdb lists one record per CDR3 protein. Among 90,000 to 140,000 distinct CDR3 sequences listed, approximately 36% were seen once. This TCR was recovered from a man aged 35 to 55 with alopecia areata. Some clones in this sample may be carry-over from other donors' samples. The source material was whole blood, sampled in connection with sensitization to the hapten diphenylcyclopropenone (DPC).

The CDR3: CASSYSRNIRAFF. DNA of the CDR3: TGTGCCAGCAGTTACTCGAGGAACATTCGAGCTTTCTTT. The V gene is TRBV6-2 or TRBV6-3, the J gene TRBJ1-1; D unresolved. CDR1 and CDR2 (germline): MNHEY, SVGEGT. This CDR3 region has 13 residues. V was cut by 0 bases and J by 10 bases, with 12 bases left in between.